This TCR beta chain derives from a study of post-analysis software for immune sequencing data. The authors incorporated unique molecular identifiers into the TCR beta cDNA libraries. The authors obtained roughly 0.5 million cDNA molecules from about 0.94 to 9.7 million T cells. TCRdb independently ran MiXCR on the PCR reads; one entry per CDR3 protein. The sample includes about 540,000 distinct CDR3 sequences, roughly 34% of them seen just once. Points from the study as a whole: Included in a set of five TRBV segments more frequent in patients than controls were TRBV5-6, TRBV5-1 and TRBV20-1. Strong same-batch co-clustering of samples appeared with F measure clustering. Controls' normalized Chao1 diversity significantly exceeded that of multiple sclerosis patients.

The CDR3 is 16 residues long. Germline values: CDR1 ENHRY, CDR2 SYGVKD. About this clonotype: No antigen is known for it. At one end, the junction sequence differs from germline, possibly due to a read error.

The sample taken for sequencing was blood. The V call is TRBV10-3, the J call TRBJ2-5, with TRBD1 matching 10 bases. This clonotype originated in a girl aged 2-17 years with multiple sclerosis. CDR3 loop: CVISESRTGGRETQYF. The CDR3 DNA reads as TGTGTCATCAGTGAGTCGAGGACAGGGGGTAGAGAGACCCAGTACTTC.